This T cell receptor (beta chain) was sequenced for a study of blood T cell repertoires in COVID-19. Germline lookup yields CDR1 SGHRS and CDR2 YFSETQ. The CDR3 runs 16 residues. V was pared by 0 bases and J by 6 bases, with 11 bases of the junction left unmatched. Original analysis: Cell counts per sample came from amplifying reference gene primers. The method was immunoSEQ multiplex PCR; TCRdb's version includes in-frame clones alone and lacks a portion of them. V and J calls and clone size are those listed in that table; D and trimming were worked out from the DNA. The table records 300,000 to 350,000 clones, over 75% of them present only once. Individuals drawn from 24 US areas were about 18 to 95 years old. Cohort 3 recovery required two negative PCRs, clearance, or symptom resolution.

The sample comprised PBMCs or T cells enriched from blood (not recorded which). This TCR was sampled from a man younger than 40 who had recovered from COVID-19. This chain connects TRBV5-1 to TRBJ1-2; 7 bases align to TRBD1. CDR3 coding DNA: TGCGCCAGCAGCTTGGCCGAGGGACAGAACGTCCATGGCTACACCTTC. Translating gives CASSLAEGQNVHGYTF.